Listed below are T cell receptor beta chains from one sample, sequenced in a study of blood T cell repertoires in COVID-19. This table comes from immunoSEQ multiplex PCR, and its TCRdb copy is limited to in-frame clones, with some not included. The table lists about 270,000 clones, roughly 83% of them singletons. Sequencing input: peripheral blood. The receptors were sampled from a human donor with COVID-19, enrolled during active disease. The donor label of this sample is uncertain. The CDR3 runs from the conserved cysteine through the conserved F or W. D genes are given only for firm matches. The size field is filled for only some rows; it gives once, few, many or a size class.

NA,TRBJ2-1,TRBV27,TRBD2,CASSSGQLAPNEQFF,TGTGCCAGCAGTTCAGGACAACTAGCGCCCAATGAGCAGTTCTTC
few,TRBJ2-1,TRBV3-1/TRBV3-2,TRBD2,CASSQAPPLAGVYNEQFF,TGTGCCAGCAGCCAAGCCCCGCCACTAGCGGGAGTGTACAATGAGCAGTTCTTC
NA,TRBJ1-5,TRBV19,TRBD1,CASSIPRGSTGQPQHF,TGTGCCAGTAGTATCCCCAGGGGGTCTACGGGTCAGCCCCAGCATTTT
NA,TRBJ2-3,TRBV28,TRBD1,CASSTRGISCTDTQYF,TGTGCCAGCAGTACCAGGGGGATAAGTTGCACAGATACGCAGTATTTT
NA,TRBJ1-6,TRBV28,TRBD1,CASSLGQGRSPLHF,TGTGCCAGCAGTTTGGGACAGGGCAGATCACCCCTCCACTTT
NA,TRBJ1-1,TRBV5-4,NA,CASSFDSHSTEAFF,TGTGCCAGCAGCTTCGACAGCCACTCCACTGAAGCTTTCTTT
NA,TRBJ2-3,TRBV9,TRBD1,CASSGGQGSTDTQYF,TGTGCCAGCAGCGGAGGACAGGGGAGCACAGATACGCAGTATTTT
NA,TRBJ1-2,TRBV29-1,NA,CSVDLTGGQLNYGYTF,TGCAGCGTTGACCTTACGGGCGGACAGCTTAACTATGGCTACACCTTC
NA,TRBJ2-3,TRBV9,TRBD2,CVAGGPDTQYF,TGTGTAGCGGGAGGCCCAGATACGCAGTATTTT
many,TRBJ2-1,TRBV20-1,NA,CSARDGRGQFF,TGCAGTGCTAGAGATGGGAGAGGGCAGTTCTTC
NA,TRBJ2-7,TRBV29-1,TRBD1,CSVTRQGAYEQYF,TGCAGCGTGACTAGACAGGGGGCCTACGAGCAGTACTTC
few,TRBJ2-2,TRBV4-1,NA,CASSQDRNTGELFF,TGCGCCAGCAGCCAAGATCGGAACACCGGGGAGCTGTTTTTT
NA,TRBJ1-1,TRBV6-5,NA,CASSYSGRNTEAFF,TGTGCCAGCAGTTACTCTGGCAGGAACACTGAAGCTTTCTTT
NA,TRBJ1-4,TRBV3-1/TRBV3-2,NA,CASSPYPGVVAGKLFF,TGTGCCAGCAGCCCCTACCCGGGGGTCGTGGCTGGCAAACTGTTTTTT
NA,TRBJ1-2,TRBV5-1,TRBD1,CASSLDQGVNYGYTF,TGCGCCAGCAGCTTGGATCAGGGGGTTAACTATGGCTACACCTTC
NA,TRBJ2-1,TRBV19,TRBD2,CASSTYRLAVNEQFF,TGTGCCAGTAGTACCTACAGACTAGCGGTTAATGAGCAGTTCTTC
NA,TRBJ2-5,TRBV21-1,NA,CASSKGSSGRETQYF,TGTGCCAGCAGCAAAGGTTCTAGCGGGAGAGAGACCCAGTACTTC
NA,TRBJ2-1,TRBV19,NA,CASTGEGLSWNEQFF,TGTGCCAGTACGGGAGAGGGGCTCTCTTGGAATGAGCAGTTCTTC
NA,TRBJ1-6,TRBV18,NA,CASSALAGLKNSPLHF,TGTGCCAGCTCTGCGTTGGCAGGTCTGAAGAATTCACCCCTCCACTTT
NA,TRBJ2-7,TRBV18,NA,CASSPSLGEQYF,TGTGCCAGCTCACCAAGTCTCGGGGAGCAGTACTTC
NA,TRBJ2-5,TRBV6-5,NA,CASSYSRGPQETQYF,TGTGCCAGCAGTTACTCCAGGGGACCACAAGAGACCCAGTACTTC
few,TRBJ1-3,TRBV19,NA,CASTLISGDSGNTIYF,TGTGCCAGTACCCTTATCAGCGGCGACTCTGGAAACACCATATATTTT